Listed below are T cell receptor beta chains from one sample, sequenced in a study of T-cell reconstitution after alpha-beta-depleted transplantation in children. TCRdb re-called the PCR reads through MiXCR, storing one row per CDR3 protein. The repertoire consists of 440,000 or so distinct CDR3 sequences, with about 40% occurring once and the leading ten covering around a quarter. The sample consisted of PBMCs, taken before TCRalphabeta/CD19-depleted stem cell transplant. The receptor set was obtained from a girl aged 2-15 years with aplastic anemia, due to receive a stem cell transplant. Both conserved end residues are part of each CDR3. The D gene is left open where the match is weak. Some rows have no size entry. The others give once, few or many, or a class for an expanded clone.

D gene,clone size,J gene,V gene,CDR3 DNA,CDR3 protein
TRBD2,-,TRBJ2-1,TRBV4-1,TGCGCCAGCAGCCCCCCCCGACTAGCGGACAATGAGCAGTTCTTC,CASSPPRLADNEQFF
-,-,TRBJ1-2,TRBV6-5,TGTGCCAGCAGGTACCATACTCCGGGCCAAGATAACTATGGCTACACCTTC,CASRYHTPGQDNYGYTF
TRBD2,-,TRBJ2-7,TRBV18,TGTGCCAGCTCACCATACGGACTAGCGGCCCCTGAGGAGCAGTACTTC,CASSPYGLAAPEEQYF
-,few,TRBJ2-7,TRBV12-3/TRBV12-4,TGTGCCAGCAGTCGGGACGCGACCTACGAGCAGTACTTC,CASSRDATYEQYF
TRBD2,-,TRBJ2-1,TRBV2,TGTGCCAGGGGGGGGACTAGCAGCCTCAATGAGCAGTTCTTC,CARGGTSSLNEQFF
TRBD1,-,TRBJ2-7,TRBV5-1,TGCGCCAGCAGCTTCCGGGACAGGGACAACGATGAGCAGTACTTC,CASSFRDRDNDEQYF
TRBD1,-,TRBJ2-3,TRBV11-1,TGTGCCAGCAGCTTAGGCATGAACCGGGACAGACTCACAGATACGCAGTATTTT,CASSLGMNRDRLTDTQYF
-,many,TRBJ1-6,TRBV5-5,TGTGCCAGCAGCTCCACCGGGGCTGAGGGTTCACCCCTCCACTTT,CASSSTGAEGSPLHF
-,many,TRBJ2-2,TRBV19,TGTGCCAGTAGTCTAGGACTGGTCAACACCGGGGAGCTGTTTTTT,CASSLGLVNTGELFF
-,-,TRBJ2-3,TRBV5-5,TGTGCCAGCAGGGCGACAGGTTCCCCCGATACGCAGTATTTT,CASRATGSPDTQYF
TRBD2,-,TRBJ2-5,TRBV9,TGTGCCAGCAGCTCCCGGCCAGGGACTAGGGAGACCCAGTACTTC,CASSSRPGTRETQYF
-,many,TRBJ2-5,TRBV7-3,TGTGCCAGCAGCCCCACAGGGAACGACAGAGAGACCCAGTACTTC,CASSPTGNDRETQYF
TRBD1,many,TRBJ1-5,TRBV12-3/TRBV12-4,TGTGCCAGCAGCACAGGGGGGCCCAATCAGCCCCAGCATTTT,CASSTGGPNQPQHF
-,many,TRBJ1-5,TRBV20-1,TGCAGTGCTAGGCAGGGTAGTATTCAGCCCCAGCATTTT,CSARQGSIQPQHF
-,few,TRBJ1-1,TRBV25-1,TGTGCCAGCAGTGGATCCCCCGGGGCCGAAGCTTTCTTT,CASSGSPGAEAFF
-,-,TRBJ2-7,TRBV7-9,TGTGCCAGCAGCCCCGGGGGATTCTACGAGCAGTACTTC,CASSPGGFYEQYF
-,-,TRBJ2-3,TRBV15,TGTGCCACCAGCAGAGACCGGGCTAGAAGCACAGATACGCAGTATTTT,CATSRDRARSTDTQYF
TRBD2,many,TRBJ2-1,TRBV19,TGTGCCAGTAGGCCCGGGGGGGGCTCCTACAATGAGCAGTTCTTC,CASRPGGGSYNEQFF
TRBD2,once,TRBJ2-5,TRBV28,TGTGCCAGCAGGCCACTAGCGGAACTAGAGACCCAGTACTTC,CASRPLAELETQYF
TRBD1,once,TRBJ1-2,TRBV5-1,TGCGCCAGCAGCTACAGGACAGGGGGGAACTATGGCTACACCTTC,CASSYRTGGNYGYTF
TRBD2,few,TRBJ2-5,TRBV29-1,TGCAGCGTTGATAGCGGGGGTGGGGAGACCCAGTACTTC,CSVDSGGGETQYF
-,many,TRBJ2-1,TRBV5-1,TGCGCCAGCAGCTTGGCCCCAGGGTTATTGTTCAATGAGCAGTTCTTC,CASSLAPGLLFNEQFF
-,few,TRBJ1-1,TRBV5-1,TGCGCCAGCAGGGAGCAGGGTAATGTTGAAGGTACTGAAGCTTTCTTT,CASREQGNVEGTEAFF
TRBD2,-,TRBJ2-7,TRBV19,TGTGCCAGTAGTATTGCAGCGGGAGTCCCCTACGAGCAGTACTTC,CASSIAAGVPYEQYF
TRBD2,many,TRBJ2-7,TRBV28,TGTGCCAGCAGCTATAGCGGGAGTATAAACGAGCAGTACTTC,CASSYSGSINEQYF
-,many,TRBJ1-5,TRBV12-3/TRBV12-4,TGTGCCAGCAGACAGGGTTCCAATCAGCCCCAGCATTTT,CASRQGSNQPQHF
-,-,TRBJ2-3,TRBV7-9,TGTGCCAGCAGCTTATTGACGGCTGGGGCAGATACGCAGTATTTT,CASSLLTAGADTQYF
TRBD1,-,TRBJ2-1,TRBV15,TGTGCCACCAGCGGAAGCACAGGGGGTTCCTACAATGAGCAGTTCTTC,CATSGSTGGSYNEQFF
-,-,TRBJ2-7,TRBV5-6,TGTGCCAGCAGCTTTTGGCCGCGCTCCTACGAGCAGTACTTC,CASSFWPRSYEQYF
-,-,TRBJ2-3,TRBV20-1,TGCAGTGCTAGACGGGTTGGGCTGAGCACAGATACGCAGTATTTT,CSARRVGLSTDTQYF